The 16 T cell receptor beta chains below all came from one sample that was sequenced in a study of OX40 agonist ivuxolimab in advanced cancers. Assay used: immunoSEQ multiplex PCR; TCRdb lists only in-frame clones, some missing. The sample has roughly 15,000 clones; about four fifths are singletons. The material was CD4+ or CD8+ T cells sorted from blood, obtained in a trial of the OX40 agonist ivuxolimab. The receptors shown here come from an adult with an advanced solid tumor such as melanoma, head and neck, liver or kidney cancer.

This clone was observed a single time. The chain joins TRBV19 to TRBJ1-1; TRBD1 might be the D (6 bases). The CDR3 spans 16 residues. Germline V gene data show CDR1 as LNHDA and CDR2 as SQIVND (reference sequence). Between the trimmed V and J ends, which lost 3 bases and 2 bases, there was a span of 16 bases. The CDR3 is CASSIGSQGGNTEAFF. In DNA, the CDR3 is TGTGCCAGTAGTATCGGTTCACAGGGAGGCAACACTGAAGCTTTCTTT.

This clone was seen ten or more times. The V call is TRBV27, the J call TRBJ2-7, with 8 nucleotides matching TRBD1. Looked up from germline, CDR1 is MNHEY and CDR2 is SMNVEV (reference sequence). The CDR3 loop spans 14 amino acids. V shed 2 bases, J shed 4 bases, and the junction held 4 bases outside the gene matches. CDR3 sequence reads: CASSLDRGPYEQYF. Written as DNA, the CDR3 is TGTGCCAGCAGTTTAGACAGGGGTCCGTACGAGCAGTACTTC.

This clone was seen only once. The chain uses TRBV7-3 and TRBJ1-1; D is undetermined. Germline-derived CDR1 and CDR2 are SGHTA and FQGTGA. The CDR3 loop spans 16 amino acids. V was shortened by 4 bases and J by 3 bases, with 18 bases between the two germline ends. The CDR3 DNA sequence: TGTGCCAGCAGCTCCCGATACTCCGGCGGTGACACTGAAGCTTTCTTT. It codes for CASSSRYSGGDTEAFF.

This chain joins TRBV6-1 and TRBJ2-7, with D hard to call. The CDR3 sequence is 12 residues long. V lost 1 base to trimming and J lost 3 bases, with 4 bases between them. Germline V gives CDR1 MNHNS, CDR2 SASEGT. In DNA form, the CDR3 reads TGTGCCAGCAGTGAAGTTGGCTACGAGCAGTACTTC. This codes for CASSEVGYEQYF.

V gene TRBV28 combines with J gene TRBJ1-5, with D perhaps matching TRBD1 (5 bases). Germline-derived CDR1 and CDR2 are MDHEN and SYDVKM. The CDR3 has 14 amino acids. Trimming took off 4 bases at V and 5 bases at J, with 12 bases between the two ends. The CDR3 region has the DNA TGTGCCAGCAGTTCATCGGGACCGTATCAGCCCCAGCATTTT. As protein: CASSSSGPYQPQHF.

By its share, this clone is medium-sized. This rearrangement joins TRBV7-9 to TRBJ2-3, with 9 bases lining up with TRBD1. J lost 0 bases, V lost 4 bases, and 5 bases had no gene match. The V gene's germline CDR1 is SEHNR and CDR2 FQNEAQ (reference sequence). The CDR3 sequence is 16 residues long. The CDR3 nucleotides read TGTGCCAGCAGCTCCCAGGGGACAGGGAGCACAGATACGCAGTATTTT. Translating gives CASSSQGTGSTDTQYF.

V gene TRBV19 combines with J gene TRBJ2-1, with D perhaps matching TRBD2 (6 bases). Germline CDR1 and CDR2: LNHDA and SQIVND (reference sequence). The CDR3 extends over 16 amino acids. V was pared by 7 bases and J by 15 bases, with 31 bases between. CDR3 region: CASTSLRTISVRAPFF. CDR3 in DNA: TGTGCCAGTACCTCTCTCCGGACTATCTCGGTGAGAGCCCCGTTCTTC.

V is TRBV25-1 and J is TRBJ1-1; 7 bases are shared with TRBD1. The CDR3 has 16 amino acids. J lost 5 bases, V lost 7 bases, and 16 bases had no gene match. Germline V gene lookup returns CDR1 MGHDK and CDR2 SYGVNS. CDR3 protein: CASTNLEQGRGTEAFF. CDR3 nucleotide sequence: TGTGCCAGCACAAACTTAGAACAGGGGAGAGGGACTGAAGCTTTCTTT.

The chain joins TRBV14 to TRBJ2-7; the match to TRBD1 covers 7 bases. The CDR3 consists of 15 residues. Germline CDR1 is SGHDN and CDR2 is FVKESK. The trim removed 2 bases at V and 2 bases at J, leaving 6 bases unmatched. The CDR3 loop reads CASSQPRTGTYEQYF. CDR3 nucleotides: TGTGCCAGCAGCCAACCCAGGACAGGAACCTACGAGCAGTACTTC.

This clone was counted a single time. This rearrangement joins TRBV4-1 to TRBJ2-7; D not resolved. The CDR3 length is 14 residues. Germline-derived CDR1 and CDR2 are MGHRA and YSYEKL. V lost 2 bases to trimming and J lost 0 bases, with 8 bases between them. The chain's CDR3 is CASSQSWGSYEQYF. The CDR3 nucleotides read TGCGCCAGCAGCCAATCATGGGGCTCCTACGAGCAGTACTTC.

The chain carries TRBV27 and TRBJ2-1; 12 bases line up with TRBD2. This CDR3 is built from 14 residues. Trimming cost V 8 bases and J 6 bases; bases outside gene matches: 5. The germline V gene encodes CDR1 MNHEY and CDR2 SMNVEV (reference sequence). The DNA for the CDR3 is TGTGCCAGCGGGCTAGCGGGAGGGGGCAATGAGCAGTTCTTC. Its protein product is CASGLAGGGNEQFF.

This clone was observed a single time. The chain combines TRBV4-2 with TRBJ2-2, with TRBD2 as a possible D gene (7 bases). The CDR3 contains 17 residues. Looked up from germline, CDR1 is LGHNA and CDR2 is YNFKEQ. Trimming shortened V by 0 bases and J by 7 bases, and 18 bases separated the two germline ends. The chain's CDR3 is CASSQDLPGGQVGELFF. The CDR3 nucleotides are TGTGCCAGCAGCCAAGATCTCCCGGGGGGCCAGGTCGGGGAGCTGTTTTTT.

This chain joins TRBV7-9 and TRBJ2-1; the D is unclear. The germline CDR1 and CDR2 sequences are SEHNR and FQNEAQ (reference sequence). V was shortened by 6 bases and J by 4 bases, with 10 bases between the two germline ends. CDR3 length: 13 residues. Written as DNA, the CDR3 is TGTGCCAGCAGAAAGGGTTCTTACAATGAGCAGTTCTTC. Protein sequence: CASRKGSYNEQFF.

This clone was seen a few times. The chain employs TRBV6-4 and TRBJ2-3; weak D call: TRBD1 (5 bases). Germline V gene lookup returns CDR1 MRHNA and CDR2 SNTAGT. Trimming cost V 5 bases and J 1 base, with 7 bases left between them. CDR3 length equals 13 residues. CDR3 region: CASSKQGTDTQYF. CDR3 nucleotide sequence: TGTGCCAGCAGTAAACAGGGCACAGATACGCAGTATTTT.

The chain couples TRBV6-6 to TRBJ2-1; D not resolved. Germline loops: CDR1 MNHNY, CDR2 SVGAGI (reference sequence). The CDR3 spans 13 residues. The germline V and J ends were trimmed by 7 bases and 5 bases, with 12 bases remaining between them. This CDR3 is CASNVGSNNEQFF. The CDR3 region has the DNA TGTGCCAGCAACGTCGGTAGCAACAATGAGCAGTTCTTC.

Here the CDR3 DNA reads TGTGCCATCAGCCCTACAGGGGTTTCCGGGGAGCTGTTTTTT. As protein: CAISPTGVSGELFF. This rearrangement joins TRBV10-3 to TRBJ2-2; TRBD1 aligns across 7 bases. The CDR3 is 14 residues long. Germline CDR1 is ENHRY and CDR2 is SYGVKD. V gave up 6 bases and J gave up 6 bases; unmatched junction bases: 7.